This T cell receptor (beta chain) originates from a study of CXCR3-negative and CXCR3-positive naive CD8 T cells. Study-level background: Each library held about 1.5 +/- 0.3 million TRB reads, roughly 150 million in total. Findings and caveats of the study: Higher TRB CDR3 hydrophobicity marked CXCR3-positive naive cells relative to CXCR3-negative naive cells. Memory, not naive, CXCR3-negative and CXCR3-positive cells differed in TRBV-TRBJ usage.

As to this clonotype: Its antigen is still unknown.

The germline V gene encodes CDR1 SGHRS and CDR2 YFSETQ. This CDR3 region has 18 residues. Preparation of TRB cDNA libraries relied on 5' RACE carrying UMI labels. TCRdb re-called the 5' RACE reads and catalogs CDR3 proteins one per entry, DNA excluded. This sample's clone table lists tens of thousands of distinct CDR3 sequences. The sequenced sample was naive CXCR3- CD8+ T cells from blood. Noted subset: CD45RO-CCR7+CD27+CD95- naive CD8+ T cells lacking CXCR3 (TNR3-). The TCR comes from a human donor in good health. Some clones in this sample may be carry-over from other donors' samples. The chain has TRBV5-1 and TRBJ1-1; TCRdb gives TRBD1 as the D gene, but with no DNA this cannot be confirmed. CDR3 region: CASSPFPGQGFEKTEAFF.